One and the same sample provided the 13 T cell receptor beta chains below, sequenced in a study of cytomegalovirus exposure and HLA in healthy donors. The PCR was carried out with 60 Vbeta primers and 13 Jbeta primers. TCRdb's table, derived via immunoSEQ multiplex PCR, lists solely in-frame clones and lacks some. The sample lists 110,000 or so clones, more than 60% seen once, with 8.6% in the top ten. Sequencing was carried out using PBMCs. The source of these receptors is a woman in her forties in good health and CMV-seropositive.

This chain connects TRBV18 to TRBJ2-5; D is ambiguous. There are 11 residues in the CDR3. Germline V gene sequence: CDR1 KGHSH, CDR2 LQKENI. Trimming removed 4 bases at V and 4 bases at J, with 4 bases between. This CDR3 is CASSLRETQYF. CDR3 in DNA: TGTGCCAGCTCACTGAGAGAGACCCAGTACTTC.

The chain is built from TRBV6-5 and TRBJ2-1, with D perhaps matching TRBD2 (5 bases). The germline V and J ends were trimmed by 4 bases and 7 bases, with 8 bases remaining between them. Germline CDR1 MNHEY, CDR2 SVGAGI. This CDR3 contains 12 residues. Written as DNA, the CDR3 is TGTGCCAGCAGTTCAAAGCGGAATGAGCAGTTCTTC. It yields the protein CASSSKRNEQFF.

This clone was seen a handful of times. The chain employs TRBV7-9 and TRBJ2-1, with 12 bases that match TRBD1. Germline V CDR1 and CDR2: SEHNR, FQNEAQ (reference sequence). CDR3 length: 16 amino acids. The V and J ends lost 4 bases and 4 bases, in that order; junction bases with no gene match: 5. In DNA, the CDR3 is TGTGCCAGCAGCTCCCGGGACAGGGGGCGTTACAATGAGCAGTTCTTC. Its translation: CASSSRDRGRYNEQFF.

The CDR3 spells CASSIRHPQDEQYF. In DNA form, the CDR3 reads TGTGCCAGTAGTATAAGGCACCCCCAGGACGAGCAGTACTTC. The chain is built from TRBV19 and TRBJ2-7; D not certain. The CDR3 runs to 14 residues. Germline V gene lookup returns CDR1 LNHDA and CDR2 SQIVND (reference sequence). Trimming removed 2 bases from V and 5 bases from J, with 13 bases in between.

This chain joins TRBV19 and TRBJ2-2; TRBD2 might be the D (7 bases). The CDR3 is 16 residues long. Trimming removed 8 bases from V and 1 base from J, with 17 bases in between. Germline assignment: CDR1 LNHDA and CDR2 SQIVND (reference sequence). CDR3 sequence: CASYVGGGMNTGELFF. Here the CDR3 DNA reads TGTGCCAGTTATGTAGGGGGAGGGATGAACACCGGGGAGCTGTTTTTT.

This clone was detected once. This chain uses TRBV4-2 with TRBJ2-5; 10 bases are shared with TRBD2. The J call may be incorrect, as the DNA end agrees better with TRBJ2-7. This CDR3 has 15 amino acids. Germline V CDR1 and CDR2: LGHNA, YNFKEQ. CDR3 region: CASSPGLAGDYEQYF. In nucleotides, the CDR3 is TGTGCCAGCAGCCCCGGTCTAGCGGGAGACTACGAGCAGTACTTC.

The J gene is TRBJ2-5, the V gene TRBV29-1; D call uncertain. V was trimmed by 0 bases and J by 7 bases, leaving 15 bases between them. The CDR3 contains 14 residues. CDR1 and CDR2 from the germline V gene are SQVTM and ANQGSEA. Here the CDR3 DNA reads TGCAGCGTTGAAGAAAACAGCCGGCGTGGGACCCAGTACTTC. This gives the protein CSVEENSRRGTQYF. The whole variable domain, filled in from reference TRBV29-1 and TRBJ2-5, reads SAVISQKPSRDICQRGTSLTIQCQVDSQVTMMFWYRQQPGQSLTLIATANQGSEATYESGFVIDKFPISRPNLTFSTLTVSNMSPEDSSIYLCSVEENSRRGTQYFGPGTRLLVL.

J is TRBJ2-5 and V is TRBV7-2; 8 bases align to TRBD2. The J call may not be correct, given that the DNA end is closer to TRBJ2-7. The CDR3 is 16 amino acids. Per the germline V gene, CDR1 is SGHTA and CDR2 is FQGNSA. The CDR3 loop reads CASSLLGGGPTYEQYF. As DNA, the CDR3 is TGTGCCAGCAGCTTACTCGGCGGGGGGCCTACCTACGAGCAGTACTTC.

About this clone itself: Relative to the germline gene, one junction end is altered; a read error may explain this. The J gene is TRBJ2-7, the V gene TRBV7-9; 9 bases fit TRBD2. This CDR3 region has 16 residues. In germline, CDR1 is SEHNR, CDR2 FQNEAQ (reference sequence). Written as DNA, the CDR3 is TGTTCCAGCAGCGTAATGGGACTAGCTTATTCCTACGAGCAGTACTTC. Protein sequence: CSSSVMGLAYSYEQYF.

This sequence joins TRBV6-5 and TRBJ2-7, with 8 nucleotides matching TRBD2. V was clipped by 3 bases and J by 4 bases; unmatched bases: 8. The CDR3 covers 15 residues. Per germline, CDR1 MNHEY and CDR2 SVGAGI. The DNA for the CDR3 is TGTGCCAGCAGTTATGGGGCGGGAGGTCTGTACGAGCAGTACTTC. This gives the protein CASSYGAGGLYEQYF.

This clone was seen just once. The CDR3 DNA is TGTGCCAGCAGAGAGTGGGACAGAGCTAACTATGGCTACACCTTC. It yields the protein CASREWDRANYGYTF. The gene calls are TRBV6-1 and TRBJ1-2; 7 bases map to TRBD1. The germline CDR1 and CDR2 sequences are MNHNS and SASEGT. The CDR3 is 15 amino acids. J gave up 0 bases and V 6 bases, and 7 bases lay outside the gene matches.

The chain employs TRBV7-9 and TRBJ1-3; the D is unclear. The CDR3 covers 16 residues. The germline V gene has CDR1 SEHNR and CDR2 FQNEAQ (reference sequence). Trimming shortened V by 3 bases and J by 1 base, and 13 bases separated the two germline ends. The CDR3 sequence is CASSLEAWASGNTIYF. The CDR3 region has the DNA TGTGCCAGCAGCTTGGAGGCATGGGCGTCTGGAAACACCATATATTTT.

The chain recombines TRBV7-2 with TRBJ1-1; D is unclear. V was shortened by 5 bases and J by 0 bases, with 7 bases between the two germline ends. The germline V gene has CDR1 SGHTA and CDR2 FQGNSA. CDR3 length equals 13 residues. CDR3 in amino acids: CASSQEMNTEAFF. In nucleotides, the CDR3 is TGTGCCAGCAGCCAGGAAATGAACACTGAAGCTTTCTTT.